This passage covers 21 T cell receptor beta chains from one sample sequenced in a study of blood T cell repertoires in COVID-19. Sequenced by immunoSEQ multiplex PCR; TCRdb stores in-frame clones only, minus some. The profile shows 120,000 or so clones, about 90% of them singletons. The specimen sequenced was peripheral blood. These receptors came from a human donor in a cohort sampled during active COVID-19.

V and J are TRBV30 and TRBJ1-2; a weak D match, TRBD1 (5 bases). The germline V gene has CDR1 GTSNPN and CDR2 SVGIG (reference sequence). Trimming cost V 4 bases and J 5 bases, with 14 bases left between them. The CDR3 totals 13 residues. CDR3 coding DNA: TGTGCCTGGAAGTCAGGGCACCTTTATGGCTACACCTTC. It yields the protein CAWKSGHLYGYTF.

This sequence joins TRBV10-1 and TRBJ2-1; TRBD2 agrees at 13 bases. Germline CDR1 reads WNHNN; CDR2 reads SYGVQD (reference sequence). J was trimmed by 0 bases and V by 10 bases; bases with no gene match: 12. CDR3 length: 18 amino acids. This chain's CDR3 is CAKITGTSGKSSYNEQFF. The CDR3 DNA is TGCGCCAAAATAACCGGGACTAGCGGGAAAAGCTCCTACAATGAGCAGTTCTTC.

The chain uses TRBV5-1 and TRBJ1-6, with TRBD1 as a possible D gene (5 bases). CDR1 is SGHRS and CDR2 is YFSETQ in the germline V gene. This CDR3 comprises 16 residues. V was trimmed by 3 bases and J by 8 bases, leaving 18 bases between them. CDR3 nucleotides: TGCGCCAGCAGCTCCGATCGGTGGGGCCACGATTCACCCCTCCACTTT. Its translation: CASSSDRWGHDSPLHF.

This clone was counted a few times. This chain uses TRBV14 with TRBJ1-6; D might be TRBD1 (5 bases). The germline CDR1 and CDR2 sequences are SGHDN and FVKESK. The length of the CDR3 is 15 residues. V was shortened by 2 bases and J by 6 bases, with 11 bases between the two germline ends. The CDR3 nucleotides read TGTGCCAGCAGCCAACTAGACAGTTCTAATTCACCCCTCCACTTT. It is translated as CASSQLDSSNSPLHF.

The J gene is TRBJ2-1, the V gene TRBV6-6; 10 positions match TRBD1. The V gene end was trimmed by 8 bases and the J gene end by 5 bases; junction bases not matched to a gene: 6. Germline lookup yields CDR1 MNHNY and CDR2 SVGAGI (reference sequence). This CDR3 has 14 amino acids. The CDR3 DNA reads TGTGCCAGCCACGGCGGGACAGGGGACAATGAGCAGTTCTTC. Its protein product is CASHGGTGDNEQFF.

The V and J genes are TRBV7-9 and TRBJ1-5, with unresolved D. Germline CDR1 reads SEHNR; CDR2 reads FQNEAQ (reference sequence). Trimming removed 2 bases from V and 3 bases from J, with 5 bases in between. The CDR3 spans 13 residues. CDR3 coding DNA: TGTGCCAGCAGCTTAAACAACAATCAGCCCCAGCATTTT. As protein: CASSLNNNQPQHF.

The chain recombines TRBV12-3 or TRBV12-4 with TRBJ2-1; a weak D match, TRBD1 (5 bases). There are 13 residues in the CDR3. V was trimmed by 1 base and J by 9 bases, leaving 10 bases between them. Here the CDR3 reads CASSLGRQTEQFF. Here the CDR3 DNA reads TGTGCCAGCAGTTTAGGGCGACAGACTGAGCAGTTCTTC.

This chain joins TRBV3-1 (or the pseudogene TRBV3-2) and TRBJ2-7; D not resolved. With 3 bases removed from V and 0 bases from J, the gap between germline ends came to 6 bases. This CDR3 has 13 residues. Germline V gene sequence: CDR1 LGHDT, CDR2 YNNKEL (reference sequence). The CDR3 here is CASSHLSSYEQYF. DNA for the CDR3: TGTGCCAGCAGCCACCTCAGCTCCTACGAGCAGTACTTC.

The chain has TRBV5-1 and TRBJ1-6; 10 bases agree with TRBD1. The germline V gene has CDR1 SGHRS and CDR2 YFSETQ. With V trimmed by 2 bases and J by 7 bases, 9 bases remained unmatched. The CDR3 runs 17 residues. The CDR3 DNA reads TGCGCCAGCAGCTTTCAGGACAGGGGGACAGGCAATTCACCCCTCCACTTT. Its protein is CASSFQDRGTGNSPLHF.

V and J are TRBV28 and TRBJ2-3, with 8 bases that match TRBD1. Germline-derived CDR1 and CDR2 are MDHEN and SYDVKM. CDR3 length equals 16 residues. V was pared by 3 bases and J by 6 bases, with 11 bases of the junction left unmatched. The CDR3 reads CASSLNPGTGRDTQYF. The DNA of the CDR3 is TGTGCCAGCAGTTTGAACCCCGGGACAGGCAGGGATACGCAGTATTTT.

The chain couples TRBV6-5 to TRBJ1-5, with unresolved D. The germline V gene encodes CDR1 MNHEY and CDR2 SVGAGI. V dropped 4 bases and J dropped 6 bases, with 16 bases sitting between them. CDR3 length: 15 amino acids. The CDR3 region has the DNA TGTGCCAGCAGTTTCCCGACGGACGGAGGTCAGCCCCAGCATTTT. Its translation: CASSFPTDGGQPQHF.

The CDR3: CASSFTSGKYEQYF. The CDR3 nucleotides read TGCGCCAGCAGCTTCACTAGCGGGAAGTACGAGCAGTACTTC. The V and J genes are TRBV5-1 and TRBJ2-7; TRBD2 matches 10 bases. Germline V CDR1 and CDR2: SGHRS, YFSETQ. With 2 bases clipped from V and 4 bases from J, the junction kept 3 bases outside the gene matches. The length of the CDR3 is 14 residues.

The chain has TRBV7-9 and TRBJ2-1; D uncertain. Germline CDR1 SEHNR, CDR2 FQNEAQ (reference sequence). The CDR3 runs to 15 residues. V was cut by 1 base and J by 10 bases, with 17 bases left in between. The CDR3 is CASSLGSTSRGEQFF. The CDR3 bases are TGTGCCAGCAGCTTAGGGAGCACTTCACGCGGAGAGCAGTTCTTC.

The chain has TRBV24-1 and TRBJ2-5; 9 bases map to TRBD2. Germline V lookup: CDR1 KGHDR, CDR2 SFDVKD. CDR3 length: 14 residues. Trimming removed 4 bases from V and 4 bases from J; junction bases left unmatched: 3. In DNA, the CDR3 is TGTGCCACCAGTGACGCGGGGGGGCCAGAGACCCAGTACTTC. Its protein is CATSDAGGPETQYF.

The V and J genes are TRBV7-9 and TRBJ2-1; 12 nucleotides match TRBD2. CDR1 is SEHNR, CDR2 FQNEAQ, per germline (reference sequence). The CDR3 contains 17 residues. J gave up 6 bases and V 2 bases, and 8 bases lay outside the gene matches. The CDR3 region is CASSLNLAGGPVNEQFF. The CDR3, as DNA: TGTGCCAGCAGCTTAAACCTAGCGGGAGGGCCTGTCAATGAGCAGTTCTTC.

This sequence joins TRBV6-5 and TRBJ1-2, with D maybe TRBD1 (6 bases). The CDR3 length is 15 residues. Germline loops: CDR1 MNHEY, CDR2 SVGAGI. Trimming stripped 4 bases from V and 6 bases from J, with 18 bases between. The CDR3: CASSSTGRFLDGYTF. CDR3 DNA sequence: TGTGCCAGCAGTTCAACAGGGCGATTCCTGGATGGCTACACCTTC.

The CDR3 nucleotides are TGTGCCAGCAGCTTAGGTAGCGGGGGGGCAGGGGAGCAGTTCTTC. Residues: CASSLGSGGAGEQFF. The chain employs TRBV7-6 and TRBJ2-1; 11 bases agree with TRBD2. The CDR3 sequence is 15 residues long. The V segment lost 1 base and the J segment 10 bases; nucleotides outside the gene matches: 6. Per germline, CDR1 SGHVS and CDR2 FNYEAQ.

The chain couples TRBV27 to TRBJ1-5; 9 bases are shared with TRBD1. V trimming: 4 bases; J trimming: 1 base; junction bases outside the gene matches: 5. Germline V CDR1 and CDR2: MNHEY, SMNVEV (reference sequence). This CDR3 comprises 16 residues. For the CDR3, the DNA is TGTGCCAGCAGTTATAGGGGACAGGGCAGCAATCAGCCCCAGCATTTT. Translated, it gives CASSYRGQGSNQPQHF.

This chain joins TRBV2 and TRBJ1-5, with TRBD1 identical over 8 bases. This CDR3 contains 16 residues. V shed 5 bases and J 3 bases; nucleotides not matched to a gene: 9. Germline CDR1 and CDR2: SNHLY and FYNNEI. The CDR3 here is CASSPRTGSLNQPQHF. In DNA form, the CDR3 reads TGTGCCAGCAGTCCTCGGACAGGGTCCCTCAATCAGCCCCAGCATTTT.

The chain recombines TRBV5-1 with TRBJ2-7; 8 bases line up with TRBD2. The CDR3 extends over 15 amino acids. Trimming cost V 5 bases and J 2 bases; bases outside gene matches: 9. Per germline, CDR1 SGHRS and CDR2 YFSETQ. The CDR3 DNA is TGCGCCAGCAGTCTCCCGGGAGGGAGGACCTACGAGCAGTACTTC. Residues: CASSLPGGRTYEQYF. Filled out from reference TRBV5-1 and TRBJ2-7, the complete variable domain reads KAGVTQTPRYLIKTRGQQVTLSCSPISGHRSVSWYQQTPGQGLQFLFEYFSETQRNKGNFPGRFSGRQFSNSRSEMNVSTLELGDSALYLCASSLPGGRTYEQYFGPGTRLTVT.

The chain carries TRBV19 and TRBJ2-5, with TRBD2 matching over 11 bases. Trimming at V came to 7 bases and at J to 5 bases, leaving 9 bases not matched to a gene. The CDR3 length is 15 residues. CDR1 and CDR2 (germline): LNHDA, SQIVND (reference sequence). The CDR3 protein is CASTPLAGELETQYF. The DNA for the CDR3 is TGTGCCAGTACACCACTAGCGGGAGAACTTGAGACCCAGTACTTC.